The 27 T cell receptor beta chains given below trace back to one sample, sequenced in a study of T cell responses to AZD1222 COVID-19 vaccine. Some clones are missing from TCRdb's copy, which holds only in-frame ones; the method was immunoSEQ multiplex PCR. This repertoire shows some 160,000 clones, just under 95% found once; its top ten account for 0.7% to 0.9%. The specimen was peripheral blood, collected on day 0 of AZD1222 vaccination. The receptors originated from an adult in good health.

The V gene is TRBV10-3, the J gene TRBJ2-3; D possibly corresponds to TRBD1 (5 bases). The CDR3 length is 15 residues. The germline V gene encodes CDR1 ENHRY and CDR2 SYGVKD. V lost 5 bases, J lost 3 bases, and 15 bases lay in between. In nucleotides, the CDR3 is TGTGCCATCAGTCAGAATTTAGGACAAACAGATACGCAGTATTTT. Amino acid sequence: CAISQNLGQTDTQYF.

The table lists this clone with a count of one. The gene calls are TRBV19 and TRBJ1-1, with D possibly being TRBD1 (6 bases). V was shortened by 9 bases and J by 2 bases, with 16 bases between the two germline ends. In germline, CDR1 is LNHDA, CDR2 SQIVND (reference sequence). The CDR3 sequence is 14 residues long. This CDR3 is CASWARGQNTEAFF. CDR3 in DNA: TGTGCCAGCTGGGCCAGGGGACAAAACACTGAAGCTTTCTTT.

CDR3 in DNA: TGTGCCTACCGAACCGAGGGCGGTCAGCCCCAGCATTTT. This sequence encodes CAYRTEGGQPQHF. V and J are TRBV30 and TRBJ1-5; D unclear. The germline V gene encodes CDR1 GTSNPN and CDR2 SVGIG (reference sequence). V was trimmed by 7 bases and J by 6 bases, leaving 16 bases between them. The CDR3 contains 13 residues.

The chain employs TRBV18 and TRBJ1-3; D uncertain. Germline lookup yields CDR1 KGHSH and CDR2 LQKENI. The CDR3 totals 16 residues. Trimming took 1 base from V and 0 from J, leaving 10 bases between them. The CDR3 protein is CASSPRAVISGNTIYF. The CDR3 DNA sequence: TGTGCCAGCTCACCACGTGCGGTAATCTCTGGAAACACCATATATTTT.

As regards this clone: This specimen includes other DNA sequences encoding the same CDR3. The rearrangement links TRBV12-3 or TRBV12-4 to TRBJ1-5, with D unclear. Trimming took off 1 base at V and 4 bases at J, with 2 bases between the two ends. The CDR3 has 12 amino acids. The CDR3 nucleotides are TGTGCCAGCAGTTTAGGGAATCAGCCCCAGCATTTT. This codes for CASSLGNQPQHF.

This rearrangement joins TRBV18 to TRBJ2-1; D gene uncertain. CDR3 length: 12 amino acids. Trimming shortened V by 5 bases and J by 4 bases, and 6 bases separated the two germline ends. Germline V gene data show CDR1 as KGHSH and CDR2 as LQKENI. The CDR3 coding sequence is TGTGCCAGCTCAACCGAGTACAATGAGCAGTTCTTC. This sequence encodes CASSTEYNEQFF.

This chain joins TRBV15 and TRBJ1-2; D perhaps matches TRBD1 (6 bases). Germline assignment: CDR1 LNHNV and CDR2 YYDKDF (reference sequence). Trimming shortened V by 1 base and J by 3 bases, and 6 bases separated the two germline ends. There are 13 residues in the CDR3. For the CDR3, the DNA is TGTGCCACCAGCAGAGCAGGGGACTATGGCTACACCTTC. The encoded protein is CATSRAGDYGYTF.

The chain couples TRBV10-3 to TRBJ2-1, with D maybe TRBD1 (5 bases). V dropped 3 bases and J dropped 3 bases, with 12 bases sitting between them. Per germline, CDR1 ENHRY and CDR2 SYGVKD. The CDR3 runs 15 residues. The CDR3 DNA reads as TGTGCCATCAGTGATTTGGCTAGGGGCTACAATGAGCAGTTCTTC. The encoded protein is CAISDLARGYNEQFF.

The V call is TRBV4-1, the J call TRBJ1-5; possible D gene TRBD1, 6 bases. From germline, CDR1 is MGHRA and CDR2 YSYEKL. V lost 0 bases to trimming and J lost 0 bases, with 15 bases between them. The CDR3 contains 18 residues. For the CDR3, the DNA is TGCGCCAGCAGCCAAGATCCCTCGGACAGCTATAGCAATCAGCCCCAGCATTTT. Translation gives CASSQDPSDSYSNQPQHF.

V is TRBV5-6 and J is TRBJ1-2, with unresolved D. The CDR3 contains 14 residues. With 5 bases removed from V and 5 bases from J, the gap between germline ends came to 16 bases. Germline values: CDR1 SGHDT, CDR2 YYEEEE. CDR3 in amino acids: CASRSLRRTYGYTF. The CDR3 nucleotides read TGTGCCAGCAGGTCCTTACGAAGAACTTATGGCTACACCTTC.

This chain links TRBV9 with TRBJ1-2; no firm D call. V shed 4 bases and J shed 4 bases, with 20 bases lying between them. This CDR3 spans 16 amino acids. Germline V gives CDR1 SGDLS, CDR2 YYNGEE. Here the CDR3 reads CASSSSTRAKVYGYTF. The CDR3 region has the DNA TGTGCCAGCAGCTCTAGTACGCGGGCGAAGGTCTATGGCTACACCTTC.

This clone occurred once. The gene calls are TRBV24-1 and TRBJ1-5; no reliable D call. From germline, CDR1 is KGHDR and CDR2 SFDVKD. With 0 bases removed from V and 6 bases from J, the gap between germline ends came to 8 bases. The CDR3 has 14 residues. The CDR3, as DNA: TGTGCCACCAGTGATTTGGGGAGTGGTCAGCCCCAGCATTTT. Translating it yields CATSDLGSGQPQHF.

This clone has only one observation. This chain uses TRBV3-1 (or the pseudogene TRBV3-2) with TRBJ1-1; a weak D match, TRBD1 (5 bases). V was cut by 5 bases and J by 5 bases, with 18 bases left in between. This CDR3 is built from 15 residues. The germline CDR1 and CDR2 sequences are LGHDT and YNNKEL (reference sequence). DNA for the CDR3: TGTGCCAGCAGCTATCCGGGGCAGGGACTGACTGAAGCTTTCTTT. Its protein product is CASSYPGQGLTEAFF.

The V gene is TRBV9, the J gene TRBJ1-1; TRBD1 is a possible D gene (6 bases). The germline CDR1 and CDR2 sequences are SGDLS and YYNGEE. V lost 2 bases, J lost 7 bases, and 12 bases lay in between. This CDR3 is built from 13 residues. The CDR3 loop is CASSVGGGGEAFF. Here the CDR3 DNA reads TGTGCCAGCAGCGTTGGAGGGGGAGGTGAAGCTTTCTTT.

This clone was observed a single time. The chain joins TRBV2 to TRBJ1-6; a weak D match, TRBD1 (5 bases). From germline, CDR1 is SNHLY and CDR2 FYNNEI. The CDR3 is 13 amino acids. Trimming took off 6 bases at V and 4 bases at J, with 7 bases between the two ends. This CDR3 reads CASRGVYNSPLHF. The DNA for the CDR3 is TGTGCCAGCAGGGGGGTTTATAATTCACCCCTCCACTTT.

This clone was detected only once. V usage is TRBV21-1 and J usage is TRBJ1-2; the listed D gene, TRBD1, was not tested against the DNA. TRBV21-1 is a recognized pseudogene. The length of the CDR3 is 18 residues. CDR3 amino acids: CASSKVPLSDRAPCGYTF. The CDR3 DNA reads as TGTGCCAGCAGCAAAGTGCCACTCTCGGACAGGGCACCGTGCGGCTACACCTTC.

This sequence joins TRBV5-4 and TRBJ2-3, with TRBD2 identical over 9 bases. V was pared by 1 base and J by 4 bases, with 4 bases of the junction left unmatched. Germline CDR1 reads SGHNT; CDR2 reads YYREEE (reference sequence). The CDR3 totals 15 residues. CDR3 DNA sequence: TGTGCCAGCAGCTTGCGCGGGGGGGCGGCAGATACGCAGTATTTT. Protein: CASSLRGGAADTQYF.

The CDR3 DNA reads TGCAGTGCTAGTCTCATTGCGGCTAGCGGGTACACAGATACGCAGTATTTT. This encodes CSASLIAASGYTDTQYF. This chain links TRBV20-1 with TRBJ2-3; 8 positions agree with TRBD2. The germline V gene has CDR1 DFQATT and CDR2 SNEGSKA (reference sequence). V lost 3 bases, J lost 2 bases, and 13 bases stayed unmatched. The CDR3 loop spans 17 amino acids.

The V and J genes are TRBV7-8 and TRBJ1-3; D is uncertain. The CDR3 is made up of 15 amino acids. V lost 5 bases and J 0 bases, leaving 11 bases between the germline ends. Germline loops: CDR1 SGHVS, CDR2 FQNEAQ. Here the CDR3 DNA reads TGTGCCAGCAGCGGAAGCAGGTTCTCTGGAAACACCATATATTTT. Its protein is CASSGSRFSGNTIYF.

The CDR3 coding sequence is TGTGCCAGCAGTTACGCGGGGCGCCTGAATCAGCCCCAGCATTTT. The encoded protein is CASSYAGRLNQPQHF. The chain joins TRBV6-2 or TRBV6-3 to TRBJ1-5; possibly TRBD1 for D (5 bases). CDR1 and CDR2 from the germline V gene are MNHEY and SVGEGT. V was pared by 2 bases and J by 4 bases, with 12 bases between. The CDR3 spans 15 residues.

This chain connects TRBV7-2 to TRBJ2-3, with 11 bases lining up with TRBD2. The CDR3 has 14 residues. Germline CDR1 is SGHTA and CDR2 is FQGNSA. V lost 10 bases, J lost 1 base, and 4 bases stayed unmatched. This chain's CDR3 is CAITTSGGTDTQYF. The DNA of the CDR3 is TGTGCCATTACGACTAGCGGGGGCACAGATACGCAGTATTTT.

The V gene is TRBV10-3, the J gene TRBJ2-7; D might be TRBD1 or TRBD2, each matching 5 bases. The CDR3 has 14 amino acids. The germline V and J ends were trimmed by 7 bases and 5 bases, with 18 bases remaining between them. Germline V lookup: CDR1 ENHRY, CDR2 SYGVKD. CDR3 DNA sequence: TGTGCCATCATTCCCGGGACGGGGATTCACGAGCAGTACTTC. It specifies CAIIPGTGIHEQYF.

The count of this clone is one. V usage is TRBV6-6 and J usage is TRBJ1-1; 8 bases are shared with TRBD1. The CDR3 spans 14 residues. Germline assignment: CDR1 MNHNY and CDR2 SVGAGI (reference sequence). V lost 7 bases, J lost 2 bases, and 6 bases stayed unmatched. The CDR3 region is CASTSGTGNTEAFF. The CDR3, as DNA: TGTGCCAGCACTTCAGGGACAGGTAACACTGAAGCTTTCTTT.

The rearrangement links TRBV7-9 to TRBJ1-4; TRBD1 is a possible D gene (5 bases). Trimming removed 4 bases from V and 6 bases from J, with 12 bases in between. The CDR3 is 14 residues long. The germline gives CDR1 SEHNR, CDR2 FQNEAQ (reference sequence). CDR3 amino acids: CASSSKRGDEKLFF. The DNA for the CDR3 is TGTGCCAGCAGCTCGAAAAGGGGTGATGAAAAACTGTTTTTT.

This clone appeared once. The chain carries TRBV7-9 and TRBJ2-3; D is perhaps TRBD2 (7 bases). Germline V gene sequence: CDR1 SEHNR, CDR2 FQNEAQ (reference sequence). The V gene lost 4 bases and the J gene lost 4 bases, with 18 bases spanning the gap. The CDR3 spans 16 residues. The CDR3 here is CASSSARGGFADTQYF. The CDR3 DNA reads TGTGCCAGCAGCTCCGCCCGCGGGGGCTTCGCAGATACGCAGTATTTT.

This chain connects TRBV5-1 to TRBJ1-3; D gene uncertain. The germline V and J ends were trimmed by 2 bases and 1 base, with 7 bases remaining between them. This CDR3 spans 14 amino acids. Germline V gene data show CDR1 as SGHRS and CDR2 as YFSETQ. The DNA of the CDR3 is TGCGCCAGCAGCTTAGTGGGTTCTGGAAACACCATATATTTT. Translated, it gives CASSLVGSGNTIYF.

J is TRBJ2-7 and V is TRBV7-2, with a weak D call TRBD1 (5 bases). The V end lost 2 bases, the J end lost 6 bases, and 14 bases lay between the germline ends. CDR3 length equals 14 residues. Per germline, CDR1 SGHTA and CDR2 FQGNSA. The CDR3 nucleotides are TGTGCCAGCAGCTTATATTTCCAGGGTGGCGAGCAGTACTTC. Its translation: CASSLYFQGGEQYF. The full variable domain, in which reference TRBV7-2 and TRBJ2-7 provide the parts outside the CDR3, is GAGVSQSPSNKVTEKGKDVELRCDPISGHTALYWYRQSLGQGLEFLIYFQGNSAPDKSGLPSDRFSAERTGGSVSTLTIQRTQQEDSAVYLCASSLYFQGGEQYFGPGTRLTVT.